The clone carrying this TCR beta chain was detected ten times or more. Antigen unknown. Diagnosis of hyperthyroidism was new in patients aged 18 to 65, and its duration was under 2 months. RNA transcripts gave rise to amplified TCR beta CDR3 regions. A set of HTBI primers served as the primers for a first-round RT-PCR of the TCR CDR3. MiXCR was run by TCRdb on the multiplex PCR reads, yielding one entry per CDR3 protein. The sample has about 320,000 distinct CDR3 sequences, around 16% seen once. The entry originates in a study of T cells in Graves' hyperthyroidism and ophthalmopathy. Study-wide results and caveats: Most thyroid clonotypes that were expanded above 0.001 also turned up in blood. In the analysis, a 13 V-J model separated ophthalmopathy from stable hyperthyroidism.

The V gene's germline CDR1 is PRHDT and CDR2 FYEKMQ (reference sequence). The CDR3 totals 14 residues. The V gene lost 4 bases and the J gene lost 0 bases, with 10 bases spanning the gap. This TCR derives from a man aged 25-40 years with Graves' hyperthyroidism. The sequenced sample consisted of blood. V gene TRBV13 combines with J gene TRBJ2-7; D not certain. CDR3 amino acids: CASSSTESSYEQYF. The CDR3 DNA follows: TGTGCCAGCAGCTCTACGGAGAGCTCCTACGAGCAGTACTTC.